This TCR beta chain came from a study of blood T cell repertoires in COVID-19. The assay was immunoSEQ multiplex PCR, and TCRdb's table has in-frame clones only and misses some. The repertoire includes roughly 250,000 clones, 65% to 85% of them detected once, and 4% sits in the top ten. Between the trimmed V and J ends, which lost 8 bases and 0 bases, there was a span of 11 bases. CDR1 SNHLY and CDR2 FYNNEI come from the germline V gene. The CDR3 spans 13 residues. Sequencing was carried out using peripheral blood. This chain connects TRBV2 to TRBJ2-7; tentatively, D is TRBD2 (5 bases). This TCR came from a woman aged 35 to 49 with active or convalescent COVID-19. The CDR3 loop is CASEGRSSYEQYF. Written as DNA, the CDR3 is TGTGCCAGCGAGGGAAGGAGCTCCTACGAGCAGTACTTC.